The 28 T cell receptor beta chains below were found in one sample sequenced in a study of blood T cell repertoires in COVID-19. Profiling relied on immunoSEQ multiplex PCR, and the TCRdb table lists in-frame clones only, not all of them. The sample contains about 180,000 clones, 80% to 90% of which appear only once. The sequencing sample was made of PBMCs or T cells enriched from blood (not recorded which). These receptors all stem from a woman aged 40-49 years with acute COVID-19.

The CDR3 loop is CASSPHTGVSEQYF. CDR3 sequence (DNA): TGTGCCAGCAGCCCCCATACAGGGGTCAGCGAGCAGTACTTC. The rearrangement joins TRBV7-9 to TRBJ2-7; 7 bases are shared with TRBD1. In germline, CDR1 is SEHNR, CDR2 FQNEAQ (reference sequence). The CDR3 spans 14 residues. V lost 5 bases to trimming and J lost 6 bases; unmatched junction nucleotides: 10. Full variable domain (missing parts from reference TRBV7-9 and TRBJ2-7): DTGVSQNPRHKITKRGQNVTFRCDPISEHNRLYWYRQTLGQGPEFLTYFQNEAQLEKSRLLSDRFSAERPKGSFSTLEIQRTEQGDSAMYLCASSPHTGVSEQYFGPGTRLTVT.

This clone was counted a single time. In DNA form, the CDR3 reads TGCGCCAGCAGCCAAGATCTAGCGGGAGCCTACAATGAGCAGTTCTTC. Encoded protein: CASSQDLAGAYNEQFF. The V gene is TRBV4-3, the J gene TRBJ2-1; TRBD2 matches 10 bases. The CDR3 extends over 16 amino acids. Losses at the gene ends were 0 bases for V and 2 bases for J; bases not matched to a gene: 1. The germline V gene has CDR1 LGHNA and CDR2 YSLEER.

The chain is built from TRBV6-2 or TRBV6-3 and TRBJ2-1, with D perhaps matching TRBD2 (6 bases). The V and J ends lost 0 bases and 8 bases respectively, with 17 bases between them. The CDR3 runs 16 residues. The germline gives CDR1 MNHEY, CDR2 SVGEGT. As DNA, the CDR3 is TGTGCCAGCAGTTACTCCCGCCGACTAGAGGAGGATGAGCAGTTCTTC. It translates to CASSYSRRLEEDEQFF.

The chain joins TRBV5-6 to TRBJ2-3, with 11 positions matching TRBD2. From germline, CDR1 is SGHDT and CDR2 YYEEEE. This CDR3 is built from 16 residues. V trimming: 4 bases; J trimming: 7 bases; junction bases outside the gene matches: 11. The CDR3 protein is CASSLTSGNSRHTQYF. The CDR3 DNA follows: TGTGCCAGCAGCCTGACTAGCGGGAACTCACGACATACGCAGTATTTT.

A single count supports this clone. This sequence joins TRBV3-1 (or the pseudogene TRBV3-2) and TRBJ1-1; D is perhaps TRBD1 (6 bases). V lost 3 bases and J 5 bases, leaving 22 bases between the germline ends. The length of the CDR3 is 17 residues. CDR1 is LGHDT and CDR2 is YNNKEL in the germline V gene (reference sequence). CDR3 sequence reads: CASSQGLAGAVGTEAFF. CDR3 DNA: TGTGCCAGCAGCCAGGGGCTTGCGGGGGCGGTGGGAACTGAAGCTTTCTTT.

The rearrangement links TRBV7-2 to TRBJ1-4; no firm D call. The CDR3 is 13 amino acids. Trimming pared 5 bases from V and 7 bases from J, leaving 11 bases between. Germline CDR1 reads SGHTA; CDR2 reads FQGNSA. The CDR3: CASSARRGEKLFF. CDR3 nucleotides: TGTGCCAGCAGCGCCCGGCGCGGTGAAAAACTGTTTTTT.

The chain links TRBV28 to TRBJ1-1, with D perhaps matching TRBD1 (6 bases). The germline gives CDR1 MDHEN, CDR2 SYDVKM. The ends were cut back, 3 bases at V and 6 bases at J, with 11 bases in the middle. CDR3 length: 13 amino acids. DNA of the CDR3: TGTGCCAGCAGTTTGTCTCACAGGGCTGAAGCTTTCTTT. It encodes CASSLSHRAEAFF.

The chain recombines TRBV28 with TRBJ2-1; 8 nucleotides line up with TRBD1. CDR3 length: 14 residues. CDR1 MDHEN and CDR2 SYDVKM come from the germline V gene. Trimming removed 4 bases from V and 7 bases from J; junction bases left unmatched: 6. CDR3 nucleotides: TGTGCCAGCAGTTCCGGGACAGGCTGGAATGAGCAGTTCTTC. As protein: CASSSGTGWNEQFF.

The chain combines TRBV28 with TRBJ2-7; D is perhaps TRBD1 (6 bases). This CDR3 is built from 17 residues. CDR1 MDHEN and CDR2 SYDVKM come from the germline V gene. V lost 3 bases and J 3 bases, leaving 21 bases between the germline ends. DNA for the CDR3: TGTGCCAGCAGTTTTTCACTACAGGGACGAACTGGCTACGAGCAGTACTTC. Translated: CASSFSLQGRTGYEQYF.

The chain is built from TRBV30 and TRBJ2-7; TRBD2 matches at 8 bases. There are 15 residues in the CDR3. In germline, CDR1 is GTSNPN, CDR2 SVGIG (reference sequence). Germline trimming cut 3 bases from V and 7 bases from J; bases unmatched to any gene: 14. The CDR3 DNA is TGTGCCTGGAGGGGCCTAGCGGGTGGGACGGGGGAGCAGTACTTC. Translation: CAWRGLAGGTGEQYF.

The chain links TRBV18 to TRBJ2-5; 10 positions agree with TRBD2. The V segment lost 3 bases and the J segment 7 bases; nucleotides outside the gene matches: 23. The germline gives CDR1 KGHSH, CDR2 LQKENI. This CDR3 has 20 amino acids. CDR3 sequence reads: CASSPIRPSGRRQIAGTQYF. DNA for the CDR3: TGTGCCAGCTCACCCATCAGGCCTAGCGGGAGACGTCAGATAGCAGGGACCCAGTACTTC.

V and J are TRBV7-8 and TRBJ2-5, with D maybe TRBD1 (6 bases). The CDR3 length is 15 residues. V gave up 5 bases and J gave up 1 base, with 14 bases separating them. The germline V gene has CDR1 SGHVS and CDR2 FQNEAQ. CDR3: CASSQLRQAQETQYF. DNA for the CDR3: TGTGCCAGCAGCCAACTTCGACAGGCCCAAGAGACCCAGTACTTC.

The V gene is TRBV28, the J gene TRBJ1-2, with 7 bases fitting TRBD1. The germline V gene has CDR1 MDHEN and CDR2 SYDVKM. The J segment lost 2 bases and the V segment lost 11 bases, leaving 11 bases of the junction unmatched. The CDR3 extends over 14 amino acids. The CDR3 DNA reads TGTGCCGGCTCCGATCGGACAGGCAACTATGGCTACACCTTC. It is translated as CAGSDRTGNYGYTF.

The chain uses TRBV7-2 and TRBJ2-7; TRBD1 might be the D (6 bases). The CDR3 consists of 15 residues. Trimming pared 6 bases from V and 2 bases from J, leaving 17 bases between. Germline V CDR1 and CDR2: SGHTA, FQGNSA. CDR3 nucleotides: TGTGCCAGCAGTCAAGGACAGTCCTCACCCTACGAGCAGTACTTC. Protein: CASSQGQSSPYEQYF.

This chain connects TRBV19 to TRBJ2-3; TRBD2 agrees at 8 bases. Germline CDR1 reads LNHDA; CDR2 reads SQIVND (reference sequence). The CDR3 extends over 15 amino acids. With V trimmed by 5 bases and J by 1 base, 5 bases remained unmatched. This CDR3 reads CASSWAGGGTDTQYF. The CDR3 DNA reads TGTGCCAGTAGTTGGGCGGGAGGTGGCACAGATACGCAGTATTTT.

This chain uses TRBV4-2 with TRBJ1-4, with D uncertain. This CDR3 region has 15 residues. The germline gives CDR1 LGHNA, CDR2 YNFKEQ. The ends were cut back, 2 bases at V and 5 bases at J, with 12 bases in the middle. The CDR3 DNA sequence: TGTGCCAGCAGCCAATCTATTGGGGAGAATGAAAAACTGTTTTTT. Its translation: CASSQSIGENEKLFF.

The V and J genes are TRBV28 and TRBJ1-6; 9 nucleotides agree with TRBD1. This CDR3 contains 16 residues. Germline lookup yields CDR1 MDHEN and CDR2 SYDVKM. V lost 1 base and J lost 9; bases outside the gene matches: 7. CDR3 protein: CASSLLGQGSFSPLHF. DNA of the CDR3: TGTGCCAGCAGTTTATTAGGACAGGGGTCTTTTTCACCCCTCCACTTT.

The CDR3 spells CATTKDRGTGELFF. The CDR3 DNA is TGTGCCACCACTAAGGACAGGGGGACCGGGGAGCTGTTTTTT. The chain is built from TRBV24-1 and TRBJ2-2; 10 bases match TRBD1. The CDR3 runs 14 residues. Germline CDR1 reads KGHDR; CDR2 reads SFDVKD. J gave up 5 bases and V 8 bases, and 4 bases lay outside the gene matches.

The CDR3: CASGASGTGGARETQYF. Written as DNA, the CDR3 is TGTGCCAGCGGGGCCTCCGGGACAGGGGGCGCCAGGGAGACCCAGTACTTC. The chain has TRBV2 and TRBJ2-5; 12 bases agree with TRBD1. Germline V lookup: CDR1 SNHLY, CDR2 FYNNEI. This CDR3 spans 17 amino acids. Trimming removed 8 bases from V and 5 bases from J; junction bases left unmatched: 15.

In this sample, this clone turned up a few times. This chain connects TRBV5-1 to TRBJ2-5; possibly TRBD1 for D (6 bases). CDR1 is SGHRS, CDR2 YFSETQ, per germline. Trimming left V 0 bases short and J 5 bases short, with 11 bases between. The CDR3 covers 14 residues. CDR3 DNA: TGCGCCAGCAGCTTGGTTGCAGGGGTGGAGACCCAGTACTTC. This gives the protein CASSLVAGVETQYF.

This clone was observed a few times. The V call is TRBV9, the J call TRBJ1-6; D perhaps matches TRBD1 (6 bases). The V gene's germline CDR1 is SGDLS and CDR2 YYNGEE. CDR3 length equals 15 residues. The V gene lost 0 bases and the J gene lost 7 bases, with 11 bases spanning the gap. CDR3 protein: CASSVEAGANSPLHF. As DNA, the CDR3 is TGTGCCAGCAGCGTAGAGGCAGGGGCCAATTCACCCCTCCACTTT.

This clone was picked up one time. CDR3 loop: CASQGLAGGGTGELFF. DNA of the CDR3: TGTGCCAGCCAGGGACTAGCGGGAGGTGGGACCGGGGAGCTGTTTTTT. The rearrangement joins TRBV2 to TRBJ2-2, with TRBD2 matching 15 bases. The V segment lost 8 bases and the J segment 5 bases; nucleotides outside the gene matches: 6. CDR1 and CDR2 from the germline V gene are SNHLY and FYNNEI. The CDR3 length is 16 residues. Complete variable domain (other parts from reference TRBV2 and TRBJ2-2): EPEVTQTPSHQVTQMGQEVILRCVPISNHLYFYWYRQILGQKVEFLVSFYNNEISEKSEIFDDQFSVERPDGSNFTLKIRSTKLEDSAMYFCASQGLAGGGTGELFFGEGSRLTVL.

V usage is TRBV28 and J usage is TRBJ1-2, with D possibly TRBD1 on 6 matching bases. Germline loops: CDR1 MDHEN, CDR2 SYDVKM. CDR3 length equals 19 residues. V was cut by 2 bases and J by 7 bases, with 29 bases left in between. The CDR3 region has the DNA TGTGCCAGCAGTTTAGGAGGTGCCATCTCGGGACGGGGGGGGCTTGGCTACACCTTC. The encoded protein is CASSLGGAISGRGGLGYTF.

This rearrangement joins TRBV28 to TRBJ1-6; 9 nucleotides match TRBD1. CDR3 length: 17 residues. CDR1 is MDHEN and CDR2 is SYDVKM in the germline V gene. With V trimmed by 3 bases and J by 10 bases, 13 bases remained unmatched. The CDR3 here is CASSFPVRDRVRSPLHF. CDR3 nucleotides: TGTGCCAGCAGTTTCCCCGTACGGGACAGGGTTAGGTCACCCCTCCACTTT.

The gene calls are TRBV3-1 (or the pseudogene TRBV3-2) and TRBJ2-1; D gene unclear. CDR3 length: 18 residues. Per the germline V gene, CDR1 is LGHDT and CDR2 is YNNKEL (reference sequence). Trimming shortened V by 4 bases and J by 8 bases, and 27 bases separated the two germline ends. CDR3 nucleotide sequence: TGTGCCAGCAGCCCCGCCCGACTGTCGATGTATTATGCGGATGAGCAGTTCTTC. Its translation is CASSPARLSMYYADEQFF.

The chain uses TRBV21-1 and TRBJ1-5. TRBV21-1 is termed a pseudogene. CDR3 length equals 15 residues. The CDR3 DNA sequence: TGTGCCAGCAGCAAACGAGGCCGTCGGGTCCAGCCCCAGCATTTT. Translation: CASSKRGRRVQPQHF.

This chain uses TRBV7-3 with TRBJ2-7, with D possibly matching TRBD2 (6 bases). V was trimmed by 5 bases and J by 3 bases, leaving 11 bases between them. CDR1 SGHTA and CDR2 FQGTGA come from the germline V gene. CDR3 size: 13 residues. CDR3 amino acids: CASSKGTDYEQYF. The CDR3 DNA reads TGTGCCAGCAGCAAGGGGACTGACTACGAGCAGTACTTC.

The V and J genes are TRBV27 and TRBJ1-2; tentative D call: TRBD1 (6 bases). Germline V lookup: CDR1 MNHEY, CDR2 SMNVEV (reference sequence). V was clipped by 3 bases and J by 3 bases, with 23 bases between them. CDR3 length equals 18 residues. CDR3 region: CASSFRGGGAYGDYGYTF. CDR3 nucleotide sequence: TGTGCCAGCAGTTTTAGGGGGGGCGGGGCATATGGGGACTATGGCTACACCTTC.